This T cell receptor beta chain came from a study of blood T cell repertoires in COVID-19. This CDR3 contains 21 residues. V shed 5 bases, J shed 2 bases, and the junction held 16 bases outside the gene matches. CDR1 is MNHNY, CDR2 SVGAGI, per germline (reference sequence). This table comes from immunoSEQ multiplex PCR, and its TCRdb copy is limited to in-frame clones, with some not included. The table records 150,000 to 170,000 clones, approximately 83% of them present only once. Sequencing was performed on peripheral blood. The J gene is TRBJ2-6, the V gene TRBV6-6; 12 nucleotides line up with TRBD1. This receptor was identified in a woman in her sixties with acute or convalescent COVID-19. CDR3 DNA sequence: TGTGCCAGCAGTCTCCACGTGGGACAGGGGGCCTGGTACCCTGGGGCCAACGTCCTGACTTTC. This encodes CASSLHVGQGAWYPGANVLTF.